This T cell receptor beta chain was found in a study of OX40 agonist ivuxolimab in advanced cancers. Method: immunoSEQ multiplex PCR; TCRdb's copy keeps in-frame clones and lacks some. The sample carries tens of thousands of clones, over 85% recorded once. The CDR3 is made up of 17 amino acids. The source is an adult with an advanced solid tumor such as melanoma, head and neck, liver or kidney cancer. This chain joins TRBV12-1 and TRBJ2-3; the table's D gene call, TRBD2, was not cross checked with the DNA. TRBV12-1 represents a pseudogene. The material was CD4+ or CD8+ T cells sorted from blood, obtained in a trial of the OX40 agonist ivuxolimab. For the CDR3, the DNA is TGTGCCAGCAGCTCGCTACTTTCTAGCGGGAGCACAGATACGCAGTATTTT. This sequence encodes CASSSLLSSGSTDTQYF.